This T cell receptor (beta chain) was sequenced in a study of blood T cell repertoires in COVID-19. Study-wide background: Both acute and convalescent COVID-19 samples were obtained from the United States, Italy and Spain. Nucleic acid was either cDNA or gDNA, and it came from T cells, B-cell-depleted T cells, or PBMCs.

As processed by the authors: Using reference gene primer amplification, nucleated cell counts were estimated. TCRdb's copy holds only in-frame clones and misses some; the assay was immunoSEQ multiplex PCR. That table supplies the V and J calls and clone size; D and trimming were determined from the DNA. The sample includes roughly 100,000 clones, roughly 80% seen only once; the top ten take roughly 15%. In germline, CDR1 is LGHDT, CDR2 YNNKEL (reference sequence). This CDR3 contains 15 residues. Trimming shortened V by 4 bases and J by 3 bases, and 10 bases separated the two germline ends. The chain links TRBV3-1 (or the pseudogene TRBV3-2) to TRBJ1-6; D is uncertain. The sequencing input was peripheral blood. This sequence was found in a woman aged 80 or over with acute or convalescent COVID-19. The CDR3 loop reads CASSPREVYNSPLHF. The CDR3 bases are TGTGCCAGCAGCCCCCGAGAGGTCTATAATTCACCCCTCCACTTT.